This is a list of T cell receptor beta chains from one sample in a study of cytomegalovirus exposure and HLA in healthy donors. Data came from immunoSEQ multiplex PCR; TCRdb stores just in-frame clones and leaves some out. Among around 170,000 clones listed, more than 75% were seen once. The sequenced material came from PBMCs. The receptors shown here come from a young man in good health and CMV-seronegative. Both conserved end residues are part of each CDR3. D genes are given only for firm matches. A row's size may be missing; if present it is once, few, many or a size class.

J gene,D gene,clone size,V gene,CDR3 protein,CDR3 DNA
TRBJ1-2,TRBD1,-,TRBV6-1,CASSEIRTGTYGYTF,TGTGCCAGCAGTGAGATTCGGACAGGGACCTATGGCTACACCTTC
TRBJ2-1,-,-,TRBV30,CAWGGASEQFF,TGTGCCTGGGGCGGGGCAAGTGAGCAGTTCTTC
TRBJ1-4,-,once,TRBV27,CASRGATNEKLFF,TGTGCCAGCAGGGGAGCAACTAATGAAAAACTGTTTTTT
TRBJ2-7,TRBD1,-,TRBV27,CASGSFGQGYEQYF,TGTGCCAGCGGGTCCTTCGGACAGGGCTACGAGCAGTACTTC
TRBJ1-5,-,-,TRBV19,CASEGDDSYQPQHF,TGTGCCAGTGAAGGGGATGATAGCTATCAGCCCCAGCATTTT
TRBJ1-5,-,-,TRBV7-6,CASSLGSWGEQPQHF,TGTGCCAGCAGCTTGGGATCGTGGGGAGAACAGCCCCAGCATTTT
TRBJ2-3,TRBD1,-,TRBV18,CASSQNPGTGGTDTQYF,TGTGCCAGCTCACAAAACCCCGGGACAGGGGGGACAGATACGCAGTATTTT
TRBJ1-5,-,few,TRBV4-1,CASSQGLLGDQPQHF,TGCGCCAGCAGCCAGGGACTGCTCGGGGATCAGCCCCAGCATTTT
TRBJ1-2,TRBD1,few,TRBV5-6,CASGQGAAGYTF,TGTGCCAGCGGACAGGGGGCGGCTGGCTACACCTTC
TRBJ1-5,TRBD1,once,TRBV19,CASSADRVSGQPQHF,TGTGCCAGTAGTGCTGACAGGGTATCAGGTCAGCCCCAGCATTTT
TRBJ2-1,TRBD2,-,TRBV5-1,CASSFSGNYNEQFF,TGCGCCAGCAGCTTTAGCGGGAACTACAATGAGCAGTTCTTC
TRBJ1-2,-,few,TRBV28,CASSSTVYGYTF,TGTGCCAGCAGTTCCACAGTTTATGGCTACACCTTC
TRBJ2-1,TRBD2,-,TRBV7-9,CASSLSGGSYNEQFF,TGTGCCAGCAGCTTGTCGGGGGGCTCCTACAATGAGCAGTTCTTC
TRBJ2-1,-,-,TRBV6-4,CASSPVPDSSYNEQFF,TGTGCCAGCAGCCCGGTACCTGACAGCTCCTACAATGAGCAGTTCTTC
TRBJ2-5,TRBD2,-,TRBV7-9,CASSLFGGGQETQYF,TGTGCCAGCAGCCTTTTCGGCGGGGGCCAAGAGACCCAGTACTTC
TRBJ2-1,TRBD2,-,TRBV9,CASSVGGSTYNEQFF,TGTGCCAGCAGCGTTGGCGGGAGTACCTACAATGAGCAGTTCTTC
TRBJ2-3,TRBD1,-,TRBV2,CASSVGTARTDTQYF,TGTGCCAGCAGTGTTGGGACAGCAAGGACAGATACGCAGTATTTT
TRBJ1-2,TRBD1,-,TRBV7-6,CASSHPTGNGYTF,TGTGCCAGCAGCCATCCGACAGGGAATGGCTACACCTTC
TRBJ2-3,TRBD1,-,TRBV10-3,CAILTGSSTDTQYF,TGTGCCATCTTGACAGGGTCTAGCACAGATACGCAGTATTTT
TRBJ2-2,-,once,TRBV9,CASSVIGSEGTGELFF,TGTGCCAGCAGCGTAATAGGGTCCGAGGGCACCGGGGAGCTGTTTTTT
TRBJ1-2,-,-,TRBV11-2,CASSLVAGPSGYTF,TGTGCCAGCAGCTTAGTCGCAGGCCCCTCTGGCTACACCTTC
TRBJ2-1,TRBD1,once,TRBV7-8,CASSSQGGVYDEQFF,TGTGCCAGCAGCTCACAGGGGGGAGTCTACGATGAGCAGTTCTTC
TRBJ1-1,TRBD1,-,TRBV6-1,CASKEDRGRLGAFF,TGTGCCAGCAAAGAGGACAGGGGGCGGTTGGGAGCTTTCTTT
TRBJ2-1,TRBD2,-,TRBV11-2,CASGGSSYNEQFF,TGTGCCAGCGGCGGGAGCTCCTACAATGAGCAGTTCTTC
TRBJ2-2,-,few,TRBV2,CASSPTRGTGELFF,TGTGCCAGCAGTCCGACTAGGGGCACCGGGGAGCTGTTTTTT
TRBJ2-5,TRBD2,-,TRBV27,CASSFAGVETQYF,TGTGCCAGCAGTTTTGCGGGAGTAGAGACCCAGTACTTC
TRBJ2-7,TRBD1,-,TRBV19,CASSVPGTGDYEQYF,TGTGCCAGTAGTGTCCCCGGGACAGGGGATTACGAGCAGTACTTC
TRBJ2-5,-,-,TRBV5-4,CASSLFLSDQETQYF,TGTGCCAGCAGCTTGTTTTTGTCAGATCAAGAGACCCAGTACTTC
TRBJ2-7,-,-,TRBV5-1,CASSSGFEQYF,TGCGCCAGCAGCTCAGGGTTCGAGCAGTACTTC